This TCR beta chain was sequenced in a study of blood T cell repertoires in COVID-19. The germline CDR1 and CDR2 sequences are MNHEY and SVGAGI. Trimming took 0 bases from V and 0 from J, leaving 8 bases between them. This CDR3 spans 15 amino acids. Profiling relied on immunoSEQ multiplex PCR, and the TCRdb table lists in-frame clones only, not all of them. The sample carries roughly 97,000 clones, roughly 91% recorded once. The V gene is TRBV6-5, the J gene TRBJ1-1; D call uncertain. This receptor was obtained from a human donor in a cohort sampled during active COVID-19. The sequenced sample consisted of peripheral blood. CDR3 residues: CASSYSAGMNTEAFF. The CDR3, as DNA: TGTGCCAGCAGTTACTCGGCAGGAATGAACACTGAAGCTTTCTTT.